Following are 26 T cell receptor beta chains from one sample sequenced in a study of cytomegalovirus exposure and HLA in healthy donors. Produced via immunoSEQ multiplex PCR; TCRdb's table is partial and in-frame only. The data hold about 56,000 clones, with approximately 92% observed a single time. Sequencing input: PBMCs. The receptors come from a man younger than 30 in good health and CMV-seronegative.

The gene calls are TRBV27 and TRBJ2-5, with D unresolved. V was cut by 2 bases and J by 2 bases, with 12 bases left in between. This CDR3 contains 15 residues. Germline V gene sequence: CDR1 MNHEY, CDR2 SMNVEV (reference sequence). CDR3 sequence: CASSLRQTQQETQYF. CDR3 coding DNA: TGTGCCAGCAGTTTAAGGCAGACACAACAAGAGACCCAGTACTTC.

The V gene is TRBV15, the J gene TRBJ2-5; a weak D match, TRBD1 (6 bases). Germline V CDR1 and CDR2: LNHNV, YYDKDF (reference sequence). CDR3 length: 14 amino acids. V gave up 3 bases and J gave up 0 bases, with 8 bases separating them. The CDR3 sequence is CATSSTGNQETQYF. DNA for the CDR3: TGTGCCACCAGCAGCACAGGGAACCAAGAGACCCAGTACTTC.

This clone is a singleton in its sample. Germline is not matched at one junction end, which may reflect a read error. V gene TRBV18 combines with J gene TRBJ2-1; D might be TRBD2 (6 bases). This CDR3 has 13 residues. Germline V gene data show CDR1 as KGHSH and CDR2 as LQKENI. This chain's CDR3 is CASSPGLSVNPIF. DNA for the CDR3: TGTGCCAGCTCACCGGGACTGAGCGTGAACCCAATCTTC.

The V call is TRBV11-3, the J call TRBJ2-3, with 15 bases lining up with TRBD2. The CDR3 covers 17 residues. Losses at the gene ends were 5 bases for V and 0 bases for J; bases not matched to a gene: 3. Looked up from germline, CDR1 is SGHNT and CDR2 is YENEEA. The chain's CDR3 is CASSPGLAGGSTDTQYF. The CDR3 DNA reads as TGTGCCAGCAGCCCAGGACTAGCGGGAGGGAGCACAGATACGCAGTATTTT.

The rearrangement joins TRBV5-4 to TRBJ1-2, with 9 bases that match TRBD1. The CDR3 runs to 15 residues. Germline trimming cut 4 bases from V and 6 bases from J; bases unmatched to any gene: 10. Germline V gene sequence: CDR1 SGHNT, CDR2 YYREEE (reference sequence). The CDR3 region has the DNA TGTGCCAGCAGCGCCCGGGACAGGGTATTCGATGGCTACACCTTC. Translating gives CASSARDRVFDGYTF.

This sequence joins TRBV5-1 and TRBJ2-1, with 7 bases lining up with TRBD2. Germline V gene sequence: CDR1 SGHRS, CDR2 YFSETQ. The CDR3 loop spans 15 amino acids. V gave up 0 bases and J gave up 2 bases; unmatched junction bases: 2. CDR3 nucleotide sequence: TGCGCCAGCAGCTTGGAGGCGGGGGCCTACAATGAGCAGTTCTTC. It translates to CASSLEAGAYNEQFF.

This clone was counted between two and nine times. The chain has TRBV12-5 and TRBJ1-1; 7 bases map to TRBD1. The CDR3 totals 14 residues. Germline trimming cut 4 bases from V and 4 bases from J; bases unmatched to any gene: 6. Per the germline V gene, CDR1 is LGHNT and CDR2 is FRNRAP. CDR3 amino acids: CASGWGGTATEAFF. The CDR3 DNA reads as TGTGCTAGTGGTTGGGGCGGGACAGCCACTGAAGCTTTCTTT. The whole variable domain, filled in from reference TRBV12-5 and TRBJ1-1, reads DARVTQTPRHKVTEMGQEVTMRCQPILGHNTVFWYRQTMMQGLELLAYFRNRAPLDDSGMPKDRFSAEMPDATLATLKIQPSEPRDSAVYFCASGWGGTATEAFFGQGTRLTVV.

The CDR3 loop is CASSTTPGYEQYF. The CDR3 nucleotides are TGTGCCAGCAGTACCACCCCGGGGTACGAGCAGTACTTC. V usage is TRBV28 and J usage is TRBJ2-7; TRBD2 is a possible D gene (5 bases). This CDR3 has 13 amino acids. Between the trimmed V and J ends, which lost 5 bases and 4 bases, there was a span of 12 bases. The germline V gene has CDR1 MDHEN and CDR2 SYDVKM.

V usage is TRBV28 and J usage is TRBJ2-3; TRBD1 matches at 9 bases. V shed 4 bases and J 3 bases; nucleotides not matched to a gene: 14. This CDR3 spans 18 amino acids. Germline V gene lookup returns CDR1 MDHEN and CDR2 SYDVKM. As DNA, the CDR3 is TGTGCCAGCAGTTCGACCGGGGGACAGGGTATAATGACAGATACGCAGTATTTT. Encoded protein: CASSSTGGQGIMTDTQYF.

V usage is TRBV9 and J usage is TRBJ2-5, with D uncertain. With 1 base removed from V and 1 base from J, the gap between germline ends came to 8 bases. Germline V CDR1 and CDR2: SGDLS, YYNGEE. The CDR3 runs to 14 residues. The CDR3 sequence is CASSVLPGQETQYF. As DNA, the CDR3 is TGTGCCAGCAGCGTACTCCCGGGCCAAGAGACCCAGTACTTC.

V is TRBV20-1 and J is TRBJ1-1; no clear D gene. This CDR3 is 10 amino acids long. Trimming cost V 8 bases and J 6 bases, with 10 bases left between them. Germline V CDR1 and CDR2: DFQATT, SNEGSKA (reference sequence). The CDR3 sequence: CSPTAAEAFF. The CDR3 coding sequence is TGCAGTCCCACAGCCGCTGAAGCTTTCTTT.

The chain carries TRBV28 and TRBJ1-2; TRBD1 might be the D (6 bases). The CDR3 extends over 14 amino acids. The germline V gene encodes CDR1 MDHEN and CDR2 SYDVKM. Trimming pared 7 bases from V and 7 bases from J, leaving 19 bases between. The CDR3 region has the DNA TGTGCCAGCAACTATCTTACTGGGGGCGGTGGCTACACCTTC. The encoded protein is CASNYLTGGGGYTF.

The V and J genes are TRBV7-6 and TRBJ1-1; the match to TRBD1 covers 8 bases. Losses at the gene ends were 2 bases for V and 3 bases for J; bases not matched to a gene: 2. Germline V gene data show CDR1 as SGHVS and CDR2 as FNYEAQ. This CDR3 has 14 amino acids. The CDR3 is CASSLTGGYTEAFF. The CDR3 coding sequence is TGTGCCAGCAGCTTAACAGGGGGATACACTGAAGCTTTCTTT.

V usage is TRBV2 and J usage is TRBJ2-2, with a tentative D call TRBD1 (6 bases). With 7 bases removed from V and 1 base from J, the gap between germline ends came to 13 bases. This CDR3 is built from 15 residues. The germline V gene has CDR1 SNHLY and CDR2 FYNNEI. The CDR3 DNA reads as TGTGCCAGCAACCCAGGGGCAGGGAACACCGGGGAGCTGTTTTTT. Amino acid sequence: CASNPGAGNTGELFF.

This CDR3 reads CASSIGGTGYEQYF. As DNA, the CDR3 is TGTGCCAGTAGTATAGGTGGGACAGGCTACGAGCAGTACTTC. This rearrangement joins TRBV19 to TRBJ2-7, with 8 bases that match TRBD1. The CDR3 has 14 residues. V was pared by 1 base and J by 3 bases, with 2 bases of the junction left unmatched. Germline loops: CDR1 LNHDA, CDR2 SQIVND (reference sequence).

This chain joins TRBV15 and TRBJ2-2; 9 bases match TRBD2. This CDR3 is 17 amino acids long. V was pared by 0 bases and J by 5 bases, with 7 bases of the junction left unmatched. From germline, CDR1 is LNHNV and CDR2 YYDKDF (reference sequence). CDR3 region: CATSREYSGSTTGELFF. The CDR3 nucleotides are TGTGCCACCAGCAGAGAATATAGCGGGAGTACAACCGGGGAGCTGTTTTTT.

This chain joins TRBV28 and TRBJ2-2; 10 positions agree with TRBD2. The CDR3 loop spans 16 amino acids. Germline V gene lookup returns CDR1 MDHEN and CDR2 SYDVKM. The ends lost 10 bases at V and 4 bases at J; junction bases unmatched: 12. The chain's CDR3 is CATLGLAGVGTGELFF. CDR3 in DNA: TGTGCCACCCTGGGGCTAGCGGGAGTTGGCACCGGGGAGCTGTTTTTT.

The chain uses TRBV4-1 and TRBJ2-2; no definite D call. The CDR3 totals 14 residues. Germline V gene lookup returns CDR1 MGHRA and CDR2 YSYEKL. V was trimmed by 4 bases and J by 1 base, leaving 7 bases between them. The DNA of the CDR3 is TGCGCCAGCAGCCCGCCGGGGAACACCGGGGAGCTGTTTTTT. Protein sequence: CASSPPGNTGELFF.

This chain connects TRBV11-2 to TRBJ2-1; 10 bases map to TRBD2. CDR3 length equals 14 residues. The V gene's germline CDR1 is SGHAT and CDR2 FQNNGV. V dropped 8 bases and J dropped 7; count of bases not matched to a gene: 8. The CDR3 loop is CASAGLAGENEQFF. CDR3 DNA sequence: TGTGCCAGCGCCGGGCTAGCGGGAGAAAATGAGCAGTTCTTC. Using reference TRBV11-2 and TRBJ2-1 for the parts outside the CDR3, the full variable domain is EAGVAQSPRYKIIEKRQSVAFWCNPISGHATLYWYQQILGQGPKLLIQFQNNGVVDDSQLPKDRFSAERLKGVDSTLKIQPAKLEDSAVYLCASAGLAGENEQFFGPGTRLTVL.

The rearrangement uses TRBV11-2 and TRBJ2-3, with D possibly matching TRBD1 (6 bases). The CDR3 has 15 amino acids. V lost 1 base and J lost 3, with 11 bases in between. Germline-derived CDR1 and CDR2 are SGHAT and FQNNGV. CDR3 nucleotide sequence: TGTGCCAGCAGCTTAGTCCTAGGGGGAACAGATACGCAGTATTTT. Its translation: CASSLVLGGTDTQYF.

V is TRBV27 and J is TRBJ1-2, with D unresolved. With 7 bases removed from V and 0 bases from J, the gap between germline ends came to 12 bases. The CDR3 totals 14 residues. CDR1 and CDR2 (germline): MNHEY, SMNVEV (reference sequence). Here the CDR3 reads CASKVGYANYGYTF. CDR3 in DNA: TGTGCCAGCAAGGTCGGGTATGCTAACTATGGCTACACCTTC.

The rearrangement links TRBV11-3 to TRBJ1-1; TRBD1 aligns across 7 bases. The length of the CDR3 is 13 residues. CDR1 SGHNT and CDR2 YENEEA come from the germline V gene. V shed 5 bases and J 10 bases; nucleotides not matched to a gene: 10. Here the CDR3 DNA reads TGTGCCAGCAGCCCTCGACAGGGATCGGGAGCTTTCTTT. Encoded protein: CASSPRQGSGAFF. Drawing the rest from reference TRBV11-3 and TRBJ1-1, the complete variable domain is EAGVVQSPRYKIIEKKQPVAFWCNPISGHNTLYWYLQNLGQGPELLIRYENEEAVDDSQLPKDRFSAERLKGVDSTLKIQPAELGDSAVYLCASSPRQGSGAFFGQGTRLTVV.

This clone was found once. The rearrangement links TRBV28 to TRBJ2-6; D uncertain. V lost 6 bases to trimming and J lost 2 bases, with 14 bases between them. The germline CDR1 and CDR2 sequences are MDHEN and SYDVKM. The CDR3 runs 16 residues. For the CDR3, the DNA is TGTGCCAGCAGCGCCGCGGAGCTGGCTGGGGCCAACGTCCTGACTTTC. As protein: CASSAAELAGANVLTF.

The rearrangement joins TRBV7-6 to TRBJ2-1, with D maybe TRBD2 (6 bases). Germline values: CDR1 SGHVS, CDR2 FNYEAQ. The CDR3 covers 16 residues. Trimming shortened V by 5 bases and J by 0 bases, and 14 bases separated the two germline ends. This CDR3 is CASSRGGASSYNEQFF. In DNA form, the CDR3 reads TGTGCCAGCAGCCGCGGCGGGGCGAGCTCCTACAATGAGCAGTTCTTC.

The chain employs TRBV25-1 and TRBJ1-3; D uncertain. Germline V CDR1 and CDR2: MGHDK, SYGVNS. V was shortened by 2 bases and J by 4 bases, with 12 bases between the two germline ends. This CDR3 region has 15 residues. The CDR3 coding sequence is TGTGCCAGCAGTGAAACGTCGGGCGGGGGAAACACCATATATTTT. Its translation: CASSETSGGGNTIYF.

The chain joins TRBV19 to TRBJ2-1; 11 bases are shared with TRBD2. Germline lookup yields CDR1 LNHDA and CDR2 SQIVND (reference sequence). Losses at the gene ends were 5 bases for V and 9 bases for J; bases not matched to a gene: 9. This CDR3 is 15 amino acids long. The CDR3 loop is CASSPRLAGFTEQFF. For the CDR3, the DNA is TGTGCCAGTAGTCCTCGACTAGCGGGATTCACTGAGCAGTTCTTC.